Listed here is a single T cell receptor beta chain. This specimen comes from a study of blood T cells in healthy people across ages. With a J-beta primer mix and a sample-barcoded 5' primer, a second PCR ran roughly 7 to 11 cycles. MiXCR, applied by TCRdb to the 5' RACE reads, yields one record per CDR3 protein. Of 2 million or so distinct CDR3 sequences in the sample, 49% were seen once. The sequenced sample was blood. The receptor was isolated from a middle-aged woman in good health.

CDR3 in DNA: TGTGCCAGCAGTCTACCGACAGGGGAGGTTCGCACAGATACGCAGTATTTT. Protein: CASSLPTGEVRTDTQYF. The rearrangement uses TRBV27 and TRBJ2-3; 8 bases align to TRBD1. Germline V gene data show CDR1 as MNHEY and CDR2 as SMNVEV (reference sequence). The CDR3 runs 17 residues. Losses at the gene ends were 5 bases for V and 1 base for J; bases not matched to a gene: 11.